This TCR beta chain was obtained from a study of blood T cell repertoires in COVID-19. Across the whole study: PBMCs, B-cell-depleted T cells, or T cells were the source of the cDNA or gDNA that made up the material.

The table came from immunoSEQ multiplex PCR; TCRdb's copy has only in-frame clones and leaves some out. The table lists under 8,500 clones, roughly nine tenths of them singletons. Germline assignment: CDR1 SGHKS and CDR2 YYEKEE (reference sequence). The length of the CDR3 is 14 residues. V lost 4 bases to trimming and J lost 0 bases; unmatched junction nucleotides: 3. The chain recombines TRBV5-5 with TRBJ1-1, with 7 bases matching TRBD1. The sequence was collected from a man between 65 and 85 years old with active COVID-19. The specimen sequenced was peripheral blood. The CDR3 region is CASSRTGVNTEAFF. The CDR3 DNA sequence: TGTGCCAGCAGCAGGACAGGAGTGAACACTGAAGCTTTCTTT.